These 26 T cell receptor beta chains came from one sample sequenced in a study of post-analysis software for immune sequencing data. Findings and caveats of the study: Patients used about 5 TRBV segments, including TRBV5-6, TRBV5-1 and TRBV20-1, more often than controls.

No cognate antigen is known for these TCRs. The TCR beta cDNA libraries carried unique molecular identifiers. A single record per CDR3 protein comes from TCRdb applying MiXCR to the PCR reads. The sample holds about 760,000 distinct CDR3 sequences; 30% are singletons and the top ten take around 0.56%. Sample: blood. The source is a girl aged 10 to 17 with multiple sclerosis.

The chain joins TRBV20-1 to TRBJ1-1; unclear D gene. V lost 3 bases and J 2 bases, leaving 10 bases between the germline ends. This CDR3 comprises 13 residues. The germline CDR1 and CDR2 sequences are DFQATT and SNEGSKA (reference sequence). This CDR3 reads CSASRRPNTEAFF. In nucleotides, the CDR3 is TGCAGTGCTAGCCGGCGGCCCAACACTGAAGCTTTCTTT.

There are a few counts of this clonotype. The chain combines TRBV12-3 or TRBV12-4 with TRBJ2-3; TRBD2 matches 8 bases. V dropped 6 bases and J dropped 3; count of bases not matched to a gene: 8. The CDR3 contains 15 residues. CDR3 loop: CASSPDGRGTDTQYF. CDR3 coding DNA: TGTGCCAGCAGCCCCGACGGGAGGGGGACAGATACGCAGTATTTT.

V gene TRBV27 combines with J gene TRBJ2-3; possible D gene TRBD1, 5 bases. Germline loops: CDR1 MNHEY, CDR2 SMNVEV (reference sequence). The CDR3 spans 14 residues. Trimming stripped 6 bases from V and 3 bases from J, with 13 bases between. CDR3 nucleotides: TGTGCCAGCAGCCTGACCAGGGTGACAGATACGCAGTATTTT. Translation: CASSLTRVTDTQYF.

The chain carries TRBV20-1 and TRBJ2-1; tentative D call: TRBD2 (5 bases). The CDR3 runs to 12 residues. The V end was cut by 6 bases, the J end by 0 bases, with 6 bases between. Germline assignment: CDR1 DFQATT and CDR2 SNEGSKA (reference sequence). The CDR3, as DNA: TGCAGTGCGGGGAGCTCCTACAATGAGCAGTTCTTC. As protein: CSAGSSYNEQFF.

The CDR3 sequence: CASSPQWLSFDYYGYTF. The CDR3 nucleotides are TGCGCCAGCAGCCCCCAATGGTTGAGCTTTGATTACTATGGCTACACCTTC. This chain uses TRBV4-3 with TRBJ1-2; D unresolved. This CDR3 contains 17 residues. The germline V gene has CDR1 LGHNA and CDR2 YSLEER. The V end was cut by 4 bases, the J end by 3 bases, with 21 bases between.

The chain employs TRBV20-1 and TRBJ2-1; D might be TRBD1 or TRBD2, each matching 6 bases. V lost 0 bases, J lost 10 bases, and 13 bases lay in between. From germline, CDR1 is DFQATT and CDR2 SNEGSKA (reference sequence). The CDR3 spans 13 residues. DNA for the CDR3: TGCAGTGCTAGAGATGGGGGGACAAGGGAGCAGTTCTTC. Translating gives CSARDGGTREQFF.

The chain employs TRBV29-1 and TRBJ2-3, with D hard to call. Trimming left V 8 bases short and J 4 bases short, with 10 bases between. Germline V CDR1 and CDR2: SQVTM, ANQGSEA. The CDR3 is made up of 11 amino acids. The CDR3 region has the DNA TGCAGCCAAGGTGTGGCAGATACGCAGTATTTT. Protein: CSQGVADTQYF.

This clonotype came up a few times. The V and J genes are TRBV5-1 and TRBJ2-1; D possibly uses TRBD1 or TRBD2 (5 bases each). The CDR3 has 14 residues. The germline V gene encodes CDR1 SGHRS and CDR2 YFSETQ. V was trimmed by 4 bases and J by 6 bases, leaving 14 bases between them. The CDR3: CASSQVDGTNEQFF. The CDR3 DNA follows: TGCGCCAGCAGCCAAGTGGACGGGACCAATGAGCAGTTCTTC.

This clonotype was observed a handful of times. The chain couples TRBV4-3 to TRBJ2-7; 10 nucleotides match TRBD2. The J segment lost 0 bases and the V segment lost 4 bases, leaving 6 bases of the junction unmatched. In germline, CDR1 is LGHNA, CDR2 YSLEER. The CDR3 runs to 16 residues. DNA for the CDR3: TGCGCCAGCAGCCCGGGACTAGCGATGAGCTCCTACGAGCAGTACTTC. Translation gives CASSPGLAMSSYEQYF.

Here the CDR3 DNA reads TGTGCCAGCAGTCCTCCAGAGGGCCGGAGTCCCCACGAGCAGTACTTC. This encodes CASSPPEGRSPHEQYF. V gene TRBV12-3 or TRBV12-4 combines with J gene TRBJ2-7, with D maybe TRBD2 (5 bases). This CDR3 region has 16 residues. V lost 5 bases, J lost 5 bases, and 22 bases lay in between.

This clonotype was seen ten or more times. This chain joins TRBV15 and TRBJ2-3, with D unclear. Germline values: CDR1 LNHNV, CDR2 YYDKDF (reference sequence). CDR3 size: 13 residues. V lost 3 bases to trimming and J lost 5 bases, with 9 bases between them. CDR3 in DNA: TGTGCCACCAGCAGTTCGGACCGAGATACGCAGTATTTT. Its translation is CATSSSDRDTQYF.

This clonotype was counted between two and nine times. V gene TRBV20-1 combines with J gene TRBJ2-1; 10 bases line up with TRBD2. The CDR3 runs to 14 residues. CDR1 and CDR2 (germline): DFQATT, SNEGSKA (reference sequence). V lost 4 bases to trimming and J lost 3 bases; unmatched junction nucleotides: 3. Here the CDR3 reads CSATGLAVYNEQFF. In DNA, the CDR3 is TGCAGTGCTACTGGACTAGCGGTCTACAATGAGCAGTTCTTC.

The chain carries TRBV7-9 and TRBJ2-5; D might be TRBD2 (6 bases). CDR1 is SEHNR and CDR2 is FQNEAQ in the germline V gene (reference sequence). V was pared by 4 bases and J by 5 bases, with 11 bases between. This CDR3 comprises 13 residues. In DNA form, the CDR3 reads TGTGCCAGCAGCTCCATTGGGGGGGAGACCCAGTACTTC. Translation: CASSSIGGETQYF.

This sequence joins TRBV7-2 and TRBJ2-1; 7 nucleotides align to TRBD2. Germline CDR1 is SGHTA and CDR2 is FQGNSA. This CDR3 is 17 amino acids long. The V gene end was trimmed by 10 bases and the J gene end by 0 bases; junction bases not matched to a gene: 15. The CDR3 sequence: CATRASGVGSSYNEQFF. In nucleotides, the CDR3 is TGTGCCACCCGAGCCAGCGGGGTGGGAAGCTCCTACAATGAGCAGTTCTTC.

V usage is TRBV7-2 and J usage is TRBJ2-7; tentatively, D is TRBD2 (5 bases). This CDR3 contains 14 residues. V was shortened by 3 bases and J by 3 bases, with 12 bases between the two germline ends. CDR1 SGHTA and CDR2 FQGNSA come from the germline V gene. As DNA, the CDR3 is TGTGCCAGCAGCTTGAGGCTAGCAATCTACGAGCAGTACTTC. Protein: CASSLRLAIYEQYF.

The chain uses TRBV5-5 and TRBJ2-5; the match to TRBD1 covers 12 bases. With V trimmed by 4 bases and J by 5 bases, 6 bases remained unmatched. The CDR3 is made up of 15 amino acids. Germline V lookup: CDR1 SGHKS, CDR2 YYEKEE (reference sequence). CDR3 residues: CASSDGTGGLETQYF. Written as DNA, the CDR3 is TGTGCCAGCAGCGACGGGACAGGGGGCTTGGAGACCCAGTACTTC.

V is TRBV10-3 and J is TRBJ2-2, with D possibly matching TRBD1 (6 bases). V was clipped by 5 bases and J by 1 base, with 11 bases between them. This CDR3 spans 15 amino acids. Germline V gives CDR1 ENHRY, CDR2 SYGVKD. CDR3 DNA sequence: TGTGCCATCAGTAGGGACATAAAGAACACCGGGGAGCTGTTTTTT. Its protein is CAISRDIKNTGELFF.

The chain has TRBV7-2 and TRBJ2-6; D not resolved. There are 15 residues in the CDR3. The germline gives CDR1 SGHTA, CDR2 FQGNSA. Trimming shortened V by 4 bases and J by 6 bases, and 13 bases separated the two germline ends. The CDR3: CASSSGRSTANVLTF. CDR3 coding DNA: TGTGCCAGCAGCTCGGGCAGGTCAACGGCCAACGTCCTGACTTTC.

This clonotype was seen more than once but under ten times. The gene calls are TRBV12-3 or TRBV12-4 and TRBJ1-2; D is possibly TRBD1 (6 bases). V was trimmed by 6 bases and J by 4 bases, leaving 21 bases between them. The CDR3 is 16 residues long. CDR3 region: CASRSVLDSVVYGYTF. CDR3 nucleotide sequence: TGTGCCAGCAGGTCGGTCCTGGACAGTGTTGTCTATGGCTACACCTTC.

The chain links TRBV7-2 to TRBJ2-1, with a weak D call TRBD1 (6 bases). V was shortened by 11 bases and J by 10 bases, with 15 bases between the two germline ends. This CDR3 contains 11 residues. Germline V lookup: CDR1 SGHTA, CDR2 FQGNSA. CDR3: CAGRDTGEQFF. CDR3 nucleotides: TGTGCCGGCCGCGACACAGGGGAGCAGTTCTTC. The full variable domain, completed using reference TRBV7-2 and TRBJ2-1, is GAGVSQSPSNKVTEKGKDVELRCDPISGHTALYWYRQSLGQGLEFLIYFQGNSAPDKSGLPSDRFSAERTGGSVSTLTIQRTQQEDSAVYLCAGRDTGEQFFGPGTRLTVL.

A few counts support this clonotype. The rearrangement uses TRBV6-1 and TRBJ1-2; D not certain. Trimming took off 2 bases at V and 3 bases at J, with 19 bases between the two ends. The CDR3 is 17 amino acids. Looked up from germline, CDR1 is MNHNS and CDR2 is SASEGT. CDR3 amino acids: CASSEFGSPGSYYGYTF. In DNA form, the CDR3 reads TGTGCCAGCAGTGAATTCGGAAGTCCAGGCTCCTACTATGGCTACACCTTC.

The chain couples TRBV28 to TRBJ2-7; D may match TRBD1 or TRBD2 (7 bases each). This CDR3 has 16 amino acids. Germline V gene lookup returns CDR1 MDHEN and CDR2 SYDVKM. V was trimmed by 7 bases and J by 1 base, leaving 20 bases between them. CDR3 amino acids: CASITRGGVGSYEQYF. CDR3 nucleotide sequence: TGTGCCAGCATCACCAGGGGGGGAGTTGGTTCCTACGAGCAGTACTTC.

This clonotype turned up a few times. The chain carries TRBV27 and TRBJ2-6; D is unclear. CDR3 length equals 16 residues. V was pared by 4 bases and J by 0 bases, with 10 bases between. Germline lookup yields CDR1 MNHEY and CDR2 SMNVEV (reference sequence). The CDR3, as DNA: TGTGCCAGCAGTTCATATTTAGGCTCTGGGGCCAACGTCCTGACTTTC. The encoded protein is CASSSYLGSGANVLTF.

This rearrangement joins TRBV6-2 or TRBV6-3 to TRBJ2-1; D may match TRBD1 or TRBD2 (6 bases each). Looked up from germline, CDR1 is MNHEY and CDR2 is SVGEGT. The CDR3 has 15 amino acids. Trimming cost V 6 bases and J 4 bases, with 16 bases left between them. CDR3 nucleotide sequence: TGTGCCAGCAGGCGGACTTTAGGGGGGTACAATGAGCAGTTCTTC. This sequence encodes CASRRTLGGYNEQFF.

V usage is TRBV29-1 and J usage is TRBJ2-1, with 9 bases aligning to TRBD2. Germline loops: CDR1 SQVTM, CDR2 ANQGSEA. V lost 7 bases, J lost 10 bases, and 11 bases stayed unmatched. CDR3 size: 13 residues. CDR3 in amino acids: CSAYLAGNREQFF. CDR3 nucleotide sequence: TGCAGCGCGTACCTAGCGGGGAACAGGGAGCAGTTCTTC.

As concerns this clonotype: A junction end diverges from the germline sequence, so it may reflect a read error. The chain joins TRBV5-1 to TRBJ2-3, with TRBD2 matching over 9 bases. The germline V gene has CDR1 SGHRS and CDR2 YFSETQ. The CDR3 has 15 amino acids. CDR3 nucleotide sequence: TGCGCCAGCAGCTTGGGGGGGACTAGCACAGATGCGCAGTATTTT. It yields the protein CASSLGGTSTDAQYF.